This T cell receptor (beta chain) was documented in a study of cytomegalovirus exposure and HLA in healthy donors. Profiling relied on immunoSEQ multiplex PCR, and the TCRdb table lists in-frame clones only, not all of them. Here the sample spans tens of thousands of clones, about 87% being singletons. The ends were cut back, 2 bases at V and 5 bases at J, with 9 bases in the middle. Germline V gene lookup returns CDR1 SEHNR and CDR2 FQNEAQ (reference sequence). The CDR3 contains 13 residues. This clone has a single count. Sequenced: PBMCs. This receptor was taken from a woman aged 18-35 years in good health and CMV-seropositive. The V gene is TRBV7-9, the J gene TRBJ2-5; TRBD1 might be the D (5 bases). CDR3 sequence: CASSLSQGETQYF. The CDR3 region has the DNA TGTGCCAGCAGCTTATCCCAGGGCGAGACCCAGTACTTC.